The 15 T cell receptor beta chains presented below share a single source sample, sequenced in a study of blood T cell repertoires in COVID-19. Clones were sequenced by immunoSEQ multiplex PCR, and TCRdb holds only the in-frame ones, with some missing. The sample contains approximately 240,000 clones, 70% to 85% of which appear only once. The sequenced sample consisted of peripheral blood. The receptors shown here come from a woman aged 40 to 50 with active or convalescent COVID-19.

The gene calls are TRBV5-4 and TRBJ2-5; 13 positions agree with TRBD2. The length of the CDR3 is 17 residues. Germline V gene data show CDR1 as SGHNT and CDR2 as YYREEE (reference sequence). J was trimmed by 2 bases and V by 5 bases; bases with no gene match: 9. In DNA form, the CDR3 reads TGTGCCAGCAGATCCGGGACTAGCGGGGTCCGGCAAGAGACCCAGTACTTC. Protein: CASRSGTSGVRQETQYF.

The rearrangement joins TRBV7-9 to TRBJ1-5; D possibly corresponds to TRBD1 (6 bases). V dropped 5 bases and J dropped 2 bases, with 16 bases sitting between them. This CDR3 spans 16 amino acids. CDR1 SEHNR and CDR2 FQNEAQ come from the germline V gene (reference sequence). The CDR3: CASSLSGGAGNQPQHF. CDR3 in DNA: TGTGCCAGCAGCCTTAGCGGGGGCGCGGGCAATCAGCCCCAGCATTTT.

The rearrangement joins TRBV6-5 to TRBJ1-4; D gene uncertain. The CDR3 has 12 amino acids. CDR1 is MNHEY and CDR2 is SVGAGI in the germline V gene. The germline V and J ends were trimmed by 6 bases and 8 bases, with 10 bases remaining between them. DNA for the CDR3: TGTGCCAGCAGGAGATCAAACGAAAAACTGTTTTTT. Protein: CASRRSNEKLFF.

In DNA form, the CDR3 reads TGTGCCAGCAGGATAACAGGGGGGATTGGGCCCCAGCATTTT. It is translated as CASRITGGIGPQHF. The chain employs TRBV6-5 and TRBJ1-5, with TRBD1 matching 8 bases. CDR3 length: 14 amino acids. The J segment lost 9 bases and the V segment lost 6 bases, leaving 10 bases of the junction unmatched. Germline values: CDR1 MNHEY, CDR2 SVGAGI.

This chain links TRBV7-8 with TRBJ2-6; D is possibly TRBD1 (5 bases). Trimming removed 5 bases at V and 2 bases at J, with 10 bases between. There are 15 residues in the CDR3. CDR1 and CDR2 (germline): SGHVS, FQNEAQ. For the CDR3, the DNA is TGTGCCAGCAGCACCCAGGGTGCTGGGGCCAACGTCCTGACTTTC. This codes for CASSTQGAGANVLTF.

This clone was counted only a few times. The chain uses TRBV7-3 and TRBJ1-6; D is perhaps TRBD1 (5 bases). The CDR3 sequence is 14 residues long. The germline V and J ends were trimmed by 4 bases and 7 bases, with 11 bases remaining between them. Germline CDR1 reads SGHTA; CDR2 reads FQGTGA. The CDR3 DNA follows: TGTGCCAGCAGCTCTGGGACTTGGAATTCACCCCTCCACTTT. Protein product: CASSSGTWNSPLHF.

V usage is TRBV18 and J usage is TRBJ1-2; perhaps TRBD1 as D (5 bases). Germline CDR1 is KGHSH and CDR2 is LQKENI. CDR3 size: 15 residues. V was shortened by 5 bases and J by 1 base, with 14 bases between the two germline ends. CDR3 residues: CASSSKGLDNYGYTF. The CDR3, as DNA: TGTGCCAGCTCATCAAAGGGGTTAGATAACTATGGCTACACCTTC.

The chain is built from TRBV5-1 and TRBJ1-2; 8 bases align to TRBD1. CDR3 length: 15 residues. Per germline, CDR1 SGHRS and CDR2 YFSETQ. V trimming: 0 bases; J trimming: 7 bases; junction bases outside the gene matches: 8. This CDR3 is CASSLAGRGLSGYTF. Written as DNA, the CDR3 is TGCGCCAGCAGCTTGGCCGGCAGGGGGCTAAGTGGCTACACCTTC.

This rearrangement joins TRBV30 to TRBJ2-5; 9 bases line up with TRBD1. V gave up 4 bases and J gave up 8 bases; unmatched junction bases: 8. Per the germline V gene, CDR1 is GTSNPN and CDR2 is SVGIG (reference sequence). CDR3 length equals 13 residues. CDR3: CAWTPDRGGTQYF. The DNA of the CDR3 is TGTGCCTGGACCCCGGACAGGGGCGGCACCCAGTACTTC.

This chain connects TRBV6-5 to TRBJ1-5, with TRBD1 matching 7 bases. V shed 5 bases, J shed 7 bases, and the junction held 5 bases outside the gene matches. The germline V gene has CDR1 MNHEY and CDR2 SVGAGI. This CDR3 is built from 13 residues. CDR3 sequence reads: CASSRTGSQPQHF. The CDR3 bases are TGTGCCAGCAGTCGGACAGGCTCGCAGCCCCAGCATTTT.

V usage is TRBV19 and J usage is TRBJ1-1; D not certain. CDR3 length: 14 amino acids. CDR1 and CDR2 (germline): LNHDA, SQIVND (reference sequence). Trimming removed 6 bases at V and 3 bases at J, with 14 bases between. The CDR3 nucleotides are TGTGCCAGTAGGAACAGAGGGCGGGACACTGAAGCTTTCTTT. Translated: CASRNRGRDTEAFF.

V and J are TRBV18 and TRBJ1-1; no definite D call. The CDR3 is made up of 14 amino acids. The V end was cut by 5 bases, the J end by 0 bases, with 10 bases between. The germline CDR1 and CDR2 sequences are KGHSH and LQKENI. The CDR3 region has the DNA TGTGCCAGCTCATTATCGGGAGTGAACACTGAAGCTTTCTTT. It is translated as CASSLSGVNTEAFF.

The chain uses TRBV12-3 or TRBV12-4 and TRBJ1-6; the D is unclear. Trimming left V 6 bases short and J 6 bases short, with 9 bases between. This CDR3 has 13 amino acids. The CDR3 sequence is CASRPTSNSPLHF. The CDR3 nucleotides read TGTGCCAGCAGGCCCACGAGTAATTCACCCCTCCACTTT.

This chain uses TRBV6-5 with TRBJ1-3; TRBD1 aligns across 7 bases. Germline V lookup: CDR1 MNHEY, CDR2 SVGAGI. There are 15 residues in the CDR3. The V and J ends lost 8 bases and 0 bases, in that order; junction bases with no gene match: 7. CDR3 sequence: CASGPWDSSGNTIYF. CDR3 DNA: TGTGCCAGCGGGCCCTGGGACAGCTCTGGAAACACCATATATTTT.

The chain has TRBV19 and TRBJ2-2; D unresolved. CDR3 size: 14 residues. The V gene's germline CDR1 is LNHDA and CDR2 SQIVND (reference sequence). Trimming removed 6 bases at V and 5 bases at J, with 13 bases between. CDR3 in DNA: TGTGCCAGTAGCCAAACGACTGGGACCGGGGAGCTGTTTTTT. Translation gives CASSQTTGTGELFF.